The rows below give T cell receptor beta chains drawn from one sample of a study of shared clonotypes between healthy human individuals. TCRdb keeps only in-frame clones here, not all; method: immunoSEQ multiplex PCR. The repertoire includes about 1,500,000 clones, roughly 95% of them detected once, and about 1.2% sits in the top ten. Sequenced input: naive CD4+ T cells sorted from blood. These receptors came from a man younger than 40 in good health. CDR3s include the opening cysteine and the closing phenylalanine or tryptophan. Each record gives: J gene, V gene, clone size, D gene, CDR3 DNA, CDR3 protein. The D gene is left open where the match is weak. Not every row has a clone size; where given, it reads once, few, many or a size class.

>TRBJ2-1|TRBV19|.|.
TGTGCCAGTACCTCTTATTACTCCCCCCGCCTCTACAATGAGCAGTTCTTC
CASTSYYSPRLYNEQFF
>TRBJ2-2|TRBV5-8|.|.
TGTGCCAGCAGCTCAACCCGGGGCGGGGACACGAACACCGGGGAGCTGTTTTTT
CASSSTRGGDTNTGELFF
>TRBJ2-2|TRBV6-1|.|TRBD1
TGTGCCAGCAGTAAGAGGACAGGGCGAGACGGGGAGCTGTTTTTT
CASSKRTGRDGELFF
>TRBJ2-7|TRBV2|.|TRBD2
TGTGCCAGTCGCGAGGGACTAGGTCTTTACGAGCAGTACTTC
CASREGLGLYEQYF
>TRBJ2-3|TRBV5-4|.|.
TGTGCCAGCAGTTGGGACTGGATAAACACAGATACGCAGTATTTT
CASSWDWINTDTQYF
>TRBJ2-5|TRBV6-5|.|.
TGTGCCAGCAGAGATACCCGTGAGACCCAGTACTTC
CASRDTRETQYF
>TRBJ1-5|TRBV7-9|.|.
TGTGCCAGCAGCCTTGCACAGCAGCCCCAGCATTTT
CASSLAQQPQHF
>TRBJ2-5|TRBV5-1|.|TRBD2
TGCGCCAGCAGCTTGTTGGCGGGAGTGGGGGAGACCCAGTACTTC
CASSLLAGVGETQYF
>TRBJ1-1|TRBV28|.|.
TGTGCCAGCAGTTTATCTCGGGACACCATGAACACTGAAGCTTTCTTT
CASSLSRDTMNTEAFF
>TRBJ2-2|TRBV7-3|.|.
TGTGCCAGCGGGAGATATACCGGGGAGCTGTTTTTT
CASGRYTGELFF
>TRBJ2-1|TRBV7-9|.|.
TGTGCCAGCAGCTTAGCGCCCAGCGGACAATACAATGAGCAGTTCTTC
CASSLAPSGQYNEQFF
>TRBJ1-1|TRBV18|.|.
TGTGCCAGCTCCCAATTGGACAGCGGGAACACTGAAGCTTTCTTT
CASSQLDSGNTEAFF
>TRBJ2-5|TRBV10-3|.|.
TGTGCCATCAGGGAAGGGGAGACCCAGTACTTC
CAIREGETQYF
>TRBJ2-6|TRBV2|.|.
TGTGCCAGCAGTGAAGCGCGTGCTGGGGCCAACGTCCTGACTTTC
CASSEARAGANVLTF
>TRBJ2-1|TRBV7-6|.|TRBD2
TGTGCCAGCAGCTTAACTAGCGGGATATCCTCGAGTGAGCAGTTCTTC
CASSLTSGISSSEQFF
>TRBJ1-5|TRBV28|.|.
TGTGCCAGCAGTCTCAAATTTGGGAGTCAGCCCCAGCATTTT
CASSLKFGSQPQHF
>TRBJ1-4|TRBV19|.|.
TGTGCCACCACCCCACCCGGATCCACTAATGAAAAACTGTTTTTT
CATTPPGSTNEKLFF
>TRBJ1-2|TRBV18|.|TRBD1
TGTGCCAGCTCACCGAAGACAGGGGGCGAGTATGGCTACACCTTC
CASSPKTGGEYGYTF
>TRBJ1-2|TRBV7-9|.|.
TGTGCTCTTGCAGCAGCCCCTATGAACTATGGCTACACCTTC
CALAAAPMNYGYTF
>TRBJ2-5|TRBV28|.|TRBD1
TGTGCCAGCAGTTTACGGGCCAGGGGGATGGACCAGTACTTC
CASSLRARGMDQYF
>TRBJ1-3|TRBV30|.|TRBD1
TGTGCCTGGTTACAGGGGTTTTCTGGAAACACCATATATTTT
CAWLQGFSGNTIYF
>TRBJ2-5|TRBV5-4|.|TRBD2
TGTGCCAGCAGCTTGTTCCAGTTGCGGGGAGGGGAGACCCAGTACTTC
CASSLFQLRGGETQYF
>TRBJ2-2|TRBV6-1|.|.
TGTGCCAGCACCTCCAGGGGGGACGCCGGGGAGCTGTTTTTT
CASTSRGDAGELFF
>TRBJ1-1|TRBV5-8|.|.
TGTGCCAGCAGCAACGCGAGGAGGGCTCGTGTCGACACTGAAGCTTTCTTT
CASSNARRARVDTEAFF
>TRBJ1-1|TRBV5-1|.|.
TGCGCCAGCAGCTCCGGTTGGGGAGTAAACACTGAAGCTTTCTTT
CASSSGWGVNTEAFF
>TRBJ2-7|TRBV19|once|TRBD1
TGTGCCAGTAGTATTTCCGCCGGGACAGGGGCCTACGAGCAGTACTTC
CASSISAGTGAYEQYF
>TRBJ2-3|TRBV5-1|once|TRBD2
TGCGCCAGCAGCTTGACTAGCGGGCAAGGGGAAGATACGCAGTATTTT
CASSLTSGQGEDTQYF
>TRBJ2-7|TRBV5-1|.|TRBD2
TGCGCCAGCAGCCTAAATCTAGCGGGAGACGTCTACGAGCAGTACTTC
CASSLNLAGDVYEQYF
>TRBJ2-2|TRBV18|.|.
TGTGCCAGCTCCCAGGGCACCGGGGAGCTGTTTTTT
CASSQGTGELFF
>TRBJ1-2|TRBV11-2|.|.
TGTGCCAGCAGCTTAGTCCCCCCAGGGCAGGGGTATGGCTACACCTTC
CASSLVPPGQGYGYTF
>TRBJ2-7|TRBV7-2|.|.
TGTGCCAGCAGCGCCGAAAGCTTAGCCTACGAGCAGTACTTC
CASSAESLAYEQYF
>TRBJ2-1|TRBV19|.|TRBD2
TGTGCCAGTAGTTTGCTAGCGGGAGGTGAGCAGTTCTTC
CASSLLAGGEQFF
>TRBJ1-2|TRBV19|.|.
TGTGCCAGTAGAGAGGAAGACAGAAATTATGGCTACACCTTC
CASREEDRNYGYTF
>TRBJ1-5|TRBV6-1|.|.
TGTGCCAGCAGCCCTCCATCGGGCAATCAGCCCCAGCATTTT
CASSPPSGNQPQHF
>TRBJ1-5|TRBV27|once|TRBD1
TGTGCCACAGGGGGCTTAACGGGTCAGCCCCAGCATTTT
CATGGLTGQPQHF
>TRBJ1-5|TRBV10-3|.|.
TGTGCCATCAACGATGGGAATCAGCCCCAGCATTTT
CAINDGNQPQHF
>TRBJ2-2|TRBV6-6|.|.
TGTGCCAGCAGGGATAGCGGATCCGGGGAGCTGTTTTTT
CASRDSGSGELFF